This T cell receptor (beta chain) was recorded in a study of cytotoxic CD8 clonotypes in ibrutinib-treated CLL (dated by TCRdb to about 2021). Background for the entire study: In this cohort, 15 patients were treatment-naive and approximately ten were relapsed/refractory, while about 17 had unmutated IGHV. Responses were partial in approximately 24 patients and complete in 2; after median about 5.5 years follow-up, about 14 stayed in remission and some twelve progressed. Response samples were taken after a median of around 13 months on treatment, ranging from about 6 to 40 months. Samples averaged 255,043 productive templates and 80,000 to 100,000 productive rearrangements. Longitudinal samples were available for 26 of the 86 trial participants. Cryopreserved peripheral blood mononuclear cells were obtained prior to treatment, at the time of response, and at either disease progression or sustained remission. All remission and progressive disease samples were collected while patients were still receiving ibrutinib. General conclusions and limits of the study: Baseline clonality exceeded that of age-matched healthy donors and correlated strongly with circulating CD8+ T-cell counts. Clonality rose at ibrutinib response, remained stable during sustained remission, and dropped back toward baseline at progression. Sampling times were not matched between sustained-remission and progressing patients, and lymph node repertoires were not studied. Public clonotypes were rare and either contracted or stayed stable during treatment, and the rise in clonality at ibrutinib response reflected the expansion of private clonotypes.

A note on this clone: The specificity of this receptor is unknown. Base qualities are missing; no much larger clone stands one base away.

Taken from cysteine to phenylalanine, the CDR3 has 14 residues. Only CDR3 DNA is held: 42 bases, read in frame from base 1. Based on the germline V gene, the CDR1 and CDR2 sequences are SGDLS and YYNGEE. Cut back by 4 bases and 5 bases, the V and J ends lie 16 bases apart. A MiSeq instrument was used for deep resolution sequencing, which targeted depths ranging from 1 in 1 million up to 1 in 200,000 T cells, with coverage averaging 10x for each clonotype. The immunoSEQ hsTCRB Kit was used to generate TCR beta libraries. The authors processed their data as follows. Data were analyzed with ImmunoSEQ Data Assistant and ImmunoSEQ Analyzer, with V, D and J genes assigned per IMGT definitions. Clonality was computed as one minus normalized Shannon entropy of productive rearrangement frequencies, ranging from 0 to 1. Only overrepresented clonotypes making up at least 0.05% of each patient's repertoire were included in the public clonotype analysis. Some 12 age-matched healthy donor repertoires from immuneACCESS served as clonality controls. In TCRdb, the immuneACCESS table is reduced to in-frame sequences with V and J assigned. These tables do not hold every clone; where another copy was compared, an unresolved V gene accounts for under half, and the others remain unexplained. Clone size and the V and J calls come from that table; the DNA yielded D and trimming. In all, the sample holds 330,000 or so clones, and roughly 67% of those were seen once. The ten most abundant clones make up approximately 6% of the sample.

For TCR beta library preparation, 1.5 to 2 micrograms of genomic DNA were extracted from the cryopreserved PBMCs. High-throughput TCR beta sequencing was performed on longitudinal blood samples from CLL patients receiving ibrutinib monotherapy. The patients were enrolled in a single-center, open-label phase 2 trial of ibrutinib monotherapy. The chain joins TRBV9 to TRBJ2-7; the D gene is possibly TRBD2, with 5 bases matching. This sample comprised PBMCs, obtained after 36 months of ibrutinib treatment. This clonotype was sampled from a human donor with chronic lymphocytic leukemia. The CDR3 amino acid sequence is: CASSTLGMTHEQYF. Read as DNA, the sequence is TGTGCCAGCAGCACACTAGGGATGACTCACGAGCAGTACTTC.